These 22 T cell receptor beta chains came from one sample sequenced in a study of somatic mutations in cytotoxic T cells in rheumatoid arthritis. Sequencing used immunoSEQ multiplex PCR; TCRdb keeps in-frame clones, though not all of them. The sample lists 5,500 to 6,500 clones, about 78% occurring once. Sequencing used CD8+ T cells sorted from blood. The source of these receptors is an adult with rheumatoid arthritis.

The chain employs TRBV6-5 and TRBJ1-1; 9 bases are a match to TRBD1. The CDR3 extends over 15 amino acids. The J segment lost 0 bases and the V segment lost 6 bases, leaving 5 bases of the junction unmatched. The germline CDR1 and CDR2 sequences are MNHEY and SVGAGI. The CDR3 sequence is CASRDRGYLNTEAFF. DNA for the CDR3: TGTGCCAGCAGAGACAGGGGGTATTTGAACACTGAAGCTTTCTTT.

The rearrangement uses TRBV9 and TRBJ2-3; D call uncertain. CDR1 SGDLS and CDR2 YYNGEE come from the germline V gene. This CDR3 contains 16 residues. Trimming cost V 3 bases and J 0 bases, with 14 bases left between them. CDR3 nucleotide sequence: TGTGCCAGCAGCGGCGTAGGAGCATCTAGCACAGATACGCAGTATTTT. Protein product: CASSGVGASSTDTQYF.

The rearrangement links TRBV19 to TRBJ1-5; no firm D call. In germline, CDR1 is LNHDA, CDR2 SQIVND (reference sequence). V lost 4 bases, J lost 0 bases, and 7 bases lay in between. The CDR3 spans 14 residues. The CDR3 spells CASSRRDSNQPQHF. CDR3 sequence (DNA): TGTGCCAGTAGTAGAAGGGATAGCAATCAGCCCCAGCATTTT.

CDR3 in DNA: TGTGCCAGCACCCCGGACAGGGCAAACACCGGGGAGCTGTTTTTT. Protein: CASTPDRANTGELFF. This chain links TRBV5-4 with TRBJ2-2; 8 bases agree with TRBD1. The junction had 6 bases not matched to a gene; V was cut back by 6 bases and J by 2 bases. The length of the CDR3 is 15 residues. CDR1 is SGHNT and CDR2 is YYREEE in the germline V gene (reference sequence).

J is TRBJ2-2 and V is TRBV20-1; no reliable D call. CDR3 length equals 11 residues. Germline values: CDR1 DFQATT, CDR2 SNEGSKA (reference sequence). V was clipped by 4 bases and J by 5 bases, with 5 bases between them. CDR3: CSAIRTGELFF. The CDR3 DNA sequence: TGCAGTGCTATAAGAACCGGGGAGCTGTTTTTT.

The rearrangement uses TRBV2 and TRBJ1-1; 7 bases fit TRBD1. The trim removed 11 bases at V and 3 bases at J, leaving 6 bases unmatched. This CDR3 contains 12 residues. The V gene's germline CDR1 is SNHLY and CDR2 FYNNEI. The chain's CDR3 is CAGRGQDTEAFF. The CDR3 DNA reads TGTGCCGGGAGGGGGCAGGACACTGAAGCTTTCTTT.

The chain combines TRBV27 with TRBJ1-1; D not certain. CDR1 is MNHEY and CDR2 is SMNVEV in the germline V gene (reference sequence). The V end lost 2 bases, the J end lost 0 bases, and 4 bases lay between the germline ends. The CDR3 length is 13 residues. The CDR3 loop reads CASSLSMNTEAFF. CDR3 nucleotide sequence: TGTGCCAGCAGTTTAAGCATGAACACTGAAGCTTTCTTT.

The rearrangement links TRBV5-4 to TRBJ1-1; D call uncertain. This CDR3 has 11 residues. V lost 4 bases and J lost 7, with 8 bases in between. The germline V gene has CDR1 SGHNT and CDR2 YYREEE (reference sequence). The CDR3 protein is CASSTPGEAFF. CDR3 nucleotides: TGTGCCAGCAGCACCCCGGGTGAAGCTTTCTTT.

This chain's CDR3 is CATFGLEGYTF. The CDR3 bases are TGTGCCACCTTCGGTCTCGAAGGCTACACCTTC. The chain is built from TRBV27 and TRBJ1-2, with D hard to call. V was trimmed by 10 bases and J by 8 bases, leaving 14 bases between them. Germline V gene data show CDR1 as MNHEY and CDR2 as SMNVEV (reference sequence). This CDR3 comprises 11 residues.

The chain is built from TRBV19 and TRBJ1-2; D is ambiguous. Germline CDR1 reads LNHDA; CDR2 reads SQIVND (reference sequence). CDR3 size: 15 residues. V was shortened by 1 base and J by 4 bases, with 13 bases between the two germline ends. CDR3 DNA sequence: TGTGCCAGTAGTATAGGGTACGGGGTCCTCTATGGCTACACCTTC. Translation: CASSIGYGVLYGYTF.

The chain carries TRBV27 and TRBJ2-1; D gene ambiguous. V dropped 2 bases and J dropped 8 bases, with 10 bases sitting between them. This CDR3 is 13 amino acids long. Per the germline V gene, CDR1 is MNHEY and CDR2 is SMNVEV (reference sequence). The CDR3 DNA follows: TGTGCCAGCAGTTTAACTCCCCCGTATGAGCAGTTCTTC. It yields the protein CASSLTPPYEQFF.

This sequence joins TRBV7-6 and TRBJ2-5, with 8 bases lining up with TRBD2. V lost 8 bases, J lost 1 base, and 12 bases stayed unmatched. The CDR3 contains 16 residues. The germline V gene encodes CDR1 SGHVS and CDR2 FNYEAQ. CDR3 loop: CASGGGPIHFQETQYF. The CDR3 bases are TGTGCCAGCGGCGGGGGGCCAATACACTTCCAAGAGACCCAGTACTTC.

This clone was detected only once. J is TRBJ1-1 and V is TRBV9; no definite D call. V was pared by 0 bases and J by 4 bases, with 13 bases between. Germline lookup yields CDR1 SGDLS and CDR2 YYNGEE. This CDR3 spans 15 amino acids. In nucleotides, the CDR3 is TGTGCCAGCAGCGTAGGGTGGGAATACCCCACTGAAGCTTTCTTT. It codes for CASSVGWEYPTEAFF.

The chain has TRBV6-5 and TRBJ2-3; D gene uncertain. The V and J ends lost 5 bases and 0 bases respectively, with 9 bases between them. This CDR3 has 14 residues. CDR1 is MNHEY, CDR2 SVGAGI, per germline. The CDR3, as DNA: TGTGCCAGCAGTCCCCAACCTAGCACAGATACGCAGTATTTT. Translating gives CASSPQPSTDTQYF.

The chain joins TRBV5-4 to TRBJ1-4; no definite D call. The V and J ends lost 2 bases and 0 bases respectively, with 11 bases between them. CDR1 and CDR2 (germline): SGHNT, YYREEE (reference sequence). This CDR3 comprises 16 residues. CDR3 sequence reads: CASSFEGRATNEKLFF. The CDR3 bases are TGTGCCAGCAGCTTTGAGGGTAGGGCAACTAATGAAAAACTGTTTTTT.

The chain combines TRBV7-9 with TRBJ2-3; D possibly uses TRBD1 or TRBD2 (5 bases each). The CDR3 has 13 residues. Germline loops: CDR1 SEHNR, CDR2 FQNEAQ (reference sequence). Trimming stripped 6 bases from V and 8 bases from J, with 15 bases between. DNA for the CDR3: TGTGCCAGCAGTCCACCGGGGCTTGGTACGCAGTATTTT. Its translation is CASSPPGLGTQYF.

The CDR3 spells CASSLDERKQFF. The CDR3 DNA reads as TGTGCCAGCAGCTTAGATGAGAGAAAGCAGTTCTTC. The chain recombines TRBV11-2 with TRBJ2-1; D unresolved. Per the germline V gene, CDR1 is SGHAT and CDR2 is FQNNGV. V was trimmed by 0 bases and J by 11 bases, leaving 8 bases between them. The CDR3 loop spans 12 amino acids.

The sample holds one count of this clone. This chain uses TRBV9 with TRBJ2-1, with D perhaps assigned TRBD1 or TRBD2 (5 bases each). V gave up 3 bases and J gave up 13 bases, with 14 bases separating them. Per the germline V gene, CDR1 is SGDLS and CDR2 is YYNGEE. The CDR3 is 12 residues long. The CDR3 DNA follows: TGTGCCAGCAGCGCGATAAGTAGGGACCAGTTCTTC. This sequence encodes CASSAISRDQFF.

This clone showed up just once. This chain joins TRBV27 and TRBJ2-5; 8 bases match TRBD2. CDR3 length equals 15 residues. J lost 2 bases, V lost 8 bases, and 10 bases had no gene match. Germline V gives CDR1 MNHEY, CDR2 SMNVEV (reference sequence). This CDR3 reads CASRRAGGRQETQYF. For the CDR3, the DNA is TGTGCCAGCCGCCGCGCGGGGGGTCGGCAAGAGACCCAGTACTTC.

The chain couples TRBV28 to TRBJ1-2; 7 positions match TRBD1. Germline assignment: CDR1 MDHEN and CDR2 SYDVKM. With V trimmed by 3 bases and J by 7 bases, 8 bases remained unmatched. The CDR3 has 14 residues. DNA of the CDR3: TGTGCCAGCAGTTTTAAGGGGGCCAGGGGTGGCTACACCTTC. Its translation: CASSFKGARGGYTF.

This CDR3 reads CASSFNQGTDTQYF. CDR3 bases: TGCGCCAGCAGCTTTAACCAGGGGACAGATACGCAGTATTTT. The V call is TRBV5-1, the J call TRBJ2-3, with a weak D call TRBD1 (6 bases). The CDR3 consists of 14 residues. Germline values: CDR1 SGHRS, CDR2 YFSETQ. V was trimmed by 2 bases and J by 3 bases, leaving 10 bases between them.

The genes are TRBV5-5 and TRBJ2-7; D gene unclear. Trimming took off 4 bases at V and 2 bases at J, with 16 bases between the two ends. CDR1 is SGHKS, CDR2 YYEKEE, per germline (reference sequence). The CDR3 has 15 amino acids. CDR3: CASSPTNSPAYEQYF. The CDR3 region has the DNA TGTGCCAGCAGCCCGACCAATAGCCCTGCCTACGAGCAGTACTTC.